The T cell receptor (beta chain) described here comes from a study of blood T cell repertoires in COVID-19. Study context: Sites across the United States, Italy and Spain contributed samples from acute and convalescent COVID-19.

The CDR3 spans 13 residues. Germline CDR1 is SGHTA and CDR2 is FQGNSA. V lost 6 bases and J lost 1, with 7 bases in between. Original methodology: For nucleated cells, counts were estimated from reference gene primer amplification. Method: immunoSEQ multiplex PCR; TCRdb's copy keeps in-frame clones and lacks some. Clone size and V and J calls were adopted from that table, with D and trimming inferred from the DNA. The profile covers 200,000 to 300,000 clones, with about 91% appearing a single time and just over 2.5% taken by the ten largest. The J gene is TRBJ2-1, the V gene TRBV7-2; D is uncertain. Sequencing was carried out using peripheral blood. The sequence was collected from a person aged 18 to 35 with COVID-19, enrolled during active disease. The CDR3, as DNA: TGTGCCAGCAGAATCCGGTCCTACAATGAGCAGTTCTTC. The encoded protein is CASRIRSYNEQFF. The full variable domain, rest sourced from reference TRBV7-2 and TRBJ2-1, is GAGVSQSPSNKVTEKGKDVELRCDPISGHTALYWYRQSLGQGLEFLIYFQGNSAPDKSGLPSDRFSAERTGGSVSTLTIQRTQQEDSAVYLCASRIRSYNEQFFGPGTRLTVL.